Sequencing of this TCR beta chain was carried out in a study of pediatric ulcerative colitis. Study-level points and caveats: No controls had the two rectal clonotypes shared by ulcerative colitis patients.

Points on this clone: Antigen unknown.

The data were produced by immunoSEQ multiplex PCR, yet TCRdb's version contains in-frame clones alone and is incomplete. The sample lists 35,000 to 45,000 clones; 75% were seen once. Trimming cost V 2 bases and J 2 bases, with 10 bases left between them. Germline-derived CDR1 and CDR2 are SGHTA and FQGTGA. The CDR3 length is 15 residues. One to two pinch biopsies were taken from the rectum during colonoscopy. Before the diagnostic colonoscopy, ulcerative colitis patients were free of immunosuppressive medication. The chain is built from TRBV7-3 and TRBJ2-1, with a possible D match to TRBD2 (7 bases). The TCR originated in a boy aged 5-17 years with severe ulcerative colitis. Sequences were obtained from gut tissue. The CDR3 DNA is TGTGCCAGCAGCTTAGTGGGGGGGCCCTACAATGAGCAGTTCTTC. The encoded protein is CASSLVGGPYNEQFF.